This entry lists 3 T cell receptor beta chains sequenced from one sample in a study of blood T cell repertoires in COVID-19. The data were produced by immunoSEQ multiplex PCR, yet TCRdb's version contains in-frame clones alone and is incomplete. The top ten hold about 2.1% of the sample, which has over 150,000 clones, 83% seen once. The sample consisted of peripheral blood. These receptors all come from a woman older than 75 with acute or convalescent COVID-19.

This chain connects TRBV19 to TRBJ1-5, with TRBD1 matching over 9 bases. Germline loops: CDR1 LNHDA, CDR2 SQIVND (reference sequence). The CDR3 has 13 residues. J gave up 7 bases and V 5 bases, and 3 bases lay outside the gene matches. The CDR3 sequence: CASSEGQGQPQHF. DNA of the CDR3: TGTGCCAGTAGTGAGGGACAGGGCCAGCCCCAGCATTTT.

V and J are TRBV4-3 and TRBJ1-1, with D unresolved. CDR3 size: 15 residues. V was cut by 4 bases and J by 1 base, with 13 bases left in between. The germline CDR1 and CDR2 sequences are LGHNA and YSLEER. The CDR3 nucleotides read TGCGCCAGCAGCCTTAATATCAACACGAACACTGAAGCTTTCTTT. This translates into CASSLNINTNTEAFF.

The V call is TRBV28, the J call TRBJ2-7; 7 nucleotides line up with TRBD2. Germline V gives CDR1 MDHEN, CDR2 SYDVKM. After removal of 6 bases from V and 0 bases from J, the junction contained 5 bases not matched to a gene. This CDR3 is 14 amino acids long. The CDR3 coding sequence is TGTGCCAGCAGAGGGCGCGGGGGCTCCTACGAGCAGTACTTC. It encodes CASRGRGGSYEQYF.